Listed below are T cell receptor beta chains from one sample, sequenced in a study of blood T cell repertoires in COVID-19. Clones were sequenced by immunoSEQ multiplex PCR, and TCRdb holds only the in-frame ones, with some missing. This table holds roughly 47,000 clones, approximately 83% found once. Sequencing was performed on peripheral blood. The receptors originated from a woman at least 80 years old with COVID-19, enrolled during active disease. The CDR3 runs from the conserved cysteine through the conserved F or W. A D gene is named only where the DNA matches it firmly. The size field is filled for only some rows; it gives once, few, many or a size class.

D gene: NA; J gene: TRBJ2-1; V gene: TRBV9; clone size: NA; CDR3 DNA: TGTGCCAGCAGCGTAGGGGGGCGAAGCTCCTACAATGAGCAGTTCTTC; CDR3 protein: CASSVGGRSSYNEQFF
D gene: TRBD1; J gene: TRBJ1-2; V gene: TRBV27; clone size: NA; CDR3 DNA: TGTGCCAGCAGTTGGACAGGGGTTAATAACTATGGCTACACCTTC; CDR3 protein: CASSWTGVNNYGYTF
D gene: TRBD1; J gene: TRBJ1-6; V gene: TRBV7-3; clone size: few; CDR3 DNA: TGTGCCAGCAGCAGGGACAGGGGTTATTCACCCCTCCACTTT; CDR3 protein: CASSRDRGYSPLHF
D gene: TRBD1; J gene: TRBJ1-4; V gene: TRBV19; clone size: NA; CDR3 DNA: TGTGCCAGTTTGGGGACAGCTTCTAATGAAAAACTGTTTTTT; CDR3 protein: CASLGTASNEKLFF
D gene: NA; J gene: TRBJ1-6; V gene: TRBV3-1/TRBV3-2; clone size: few; CDR3 DNA: TGTGCCAGCAGCCAAGTACAGTATAATTCACCCCTCCACTTT; CDR3 protein: CASSQVQYNSPLHF
D gene: NA; J gene: TRBJ2-3; V gene: TRBV28; clone size: NA; CDR3 DNA: TGTGCCAGCAGTGCGGGGCGGACAGATACGCAGTATTTT; CDR3 protein: CASSAGRTDTQYF
D gene: NA; J gene: TRBJ2-1; V gene: TRBV6-2/TRBV6-3; clone size: few; CDR3 DNA: TGTGCCAGCAGCCCTTCTCCGAGGACCGGGATACGGACGGATGAGCAGTTCTTC; CDR3 protein: CASSPSPRTGIRTDEQFF
D gene: TRBD1; J gene: TRBJ1-1; V gene: TRBV19; clone size: many; CDR3 DNA: TGTGCCACCAAGGGACAGGAGGACACTGAAGCTTTCTTT; CDR3 protein: CATKGQEDTEAFF
D gene: TRBD1; J gene: TRBJ1-5; V gene: TRBV4-3; clone size: NA; CDR3 DNA: TGCGCCAGCAGCCAAGATTACGCGGGACAGGGAATGGAGGGGGGCAATCAGCCCCAGCATTTT; CDR3 protein: CASSQDYAGQGMEGGNQPQHF
D gene: TRBD1; J gene: TRBJ1-1; V gene: TRBV7-3; clone size: NA; CDR3 DNA: TGTGCCAGCAGCTTAGGACAGGGCCAGTTGAACACTGAAGCTTTCTTT; CDR3 protein: CASSLGQGQLNTEAFF
D gene: NA; J gene: TRBJ2-1; V gene: TRBV29-1; clone size: NA; CDR3 DNA: TGCAGCGTTGAGAGCAACAGGGTGACGGAGAATGAGCAGTTCTTC; CDR3 protein: CSVESNRVTENEQFF
D gene: NA; J gene: TRBJ1-1; V gene: TRBV7-9; clone size: few; CDR3 DNA: TGTGCCAGCAGCTACCTGGAGACTGAAGCTTTCTTT; CDR3 protein: CASSYLETEAFF
D gene: TRBD1; J gene: TRBJ1-2; V gene: TRBV4-3; clone size: many; CDR3 DNA: TGCGCCAGCAGCCAAGATCGCCCCTTGACAGGGGGCTATGGCTACACCTTC; CDR3 protein: CASSQDRPLTGGYGYTF
D gene: TRBD1; J gene: TRBJ2-7; V gene: TRBV6-2/TRBV6-3; clone size: few; CDR3 DNA: TGTGCCAGCAGTTCCTGGGACAGACCCTACGAGCAGTACTTC; CDR3 protein: CASSSWDRPYEQYF
D gene: NA; J gene: TRBJ1-5; V gene: TRBV7-2; clone size: NA; CDR3 DNA: TGTGCCAGCAGCTCCGTCGGGGATAGCAATCAGCCCCAGCATTTT; CDR3 protein: CASSSVGDSNQPQHF
D gene: NA; J gene: TRBJ2-7; V gene: TRBV24-1; clone size: NA; CDR3 DNA: TGTGCTACTATCCATTGGGGGACACGCGTCTACGAGCAGTACTTC; CDR3 protein: CATIHWGTRVYEQYF
D gene: TRBD1; J gene: TRBJ1-4; V gene: TRBV5-8; clone size: NA; CDR3 DNA: TGTGCCAGCAGCTTCCACAGGGGGCTCGGGACTAATGAAAAACTGTTTTTT; CDR3 protein: CASSFHRGLGTNEKLFF
D gene: TRBD1; J gene: TRBJ1-3; V gene: TRBV28; clone size: few; CDR3 DNA: TGTGCCAGCAGCCTAATCCCCACAGGGGGTGGAAACACCATATATTTT; CDR3 protein: CASSLIPTGGGNTIYF
D gene: TRBD1; J gene: TRBJ1-3; V gene: TRBV28; clone size: NA; CDR3 DNA: TGTGCCAGCAGTCCCGGGGACAGGGAGGGAAACACCATATATTTT; CDR3 protein: CASSPGDREGNTIYF
D gene: NA; J gene: TRBJ2-2; V gene: TRBV7-6; clone size: NA; CDR3 DNA: TGTGCCAGCAGCTTAGGTGGGGGGGCCTCGACCGGGGAGCTGTTTTTT; CDR3 protein: CASSLGGGASTGELFF
D gene: TRBD2; J gene: TRBJ2-3; V gene: TRBV10-1; clone size: once; CDR3 DNA: TGCGCCAGCCACCTATTGGAACGGGGGGGACGCACAGATACGCAGTATTTT; CDR3 protein: CASHLLERGGRTDTQYF
D gene: TRBD1; J gene: TRBJ1-3; V gene: TRBV9; clone size: NA; CDR3 DNA: TGTGCCAGCAGCGCGGGACAGGGGGCGGCCTTCGCCATATATTTT; CDR3 protein: CASSAGQGAAFAIYF
D gene: TRBD2; J gene: TRBJ2-5; V gene: TRBV2; clone size: NA; CDR3 DNA: TGTGCCAGCAGTGTACGTAGCGGGGCGGGTCGAGAGACCCAGTACTTC; CDR3 protein: CASSVRSGAGRETQYF
D gene: NA; J gene: TRBJ2-1; V gene: TRBV7-2; clone size: few; CDR3 DNA: TGTGCCAGCAGCTTAACAGGGACGGCCAATGAGCAGTTCTTC; CDR3 protein: CASSLTGTANEQFF
D gene: NA; J gene: TRBJ2-5; V gene: TRBV15; clone size: NA; CDR3 DNA: TGTGCCACCAGCAGAGATCTTTTGGAGGGTCAAGAGACCCAGTACTTC; CDR3 protein: CATSRDLLEGQETQYF
D gene: NA; J gene: TRBJ1-6; V gene: TRBV11-1; clone size: NA; CDR3 DNA: TGTGCCAGCAGCCAGTTGCTTGATTCACCCCTCCACTTT; CDR3 protein: CASSQLLDSPLHF
D gene: TRBD1; J gene: TRBJ1-1; V gene: TRBV18; clone size: NA; CDR3 DNA: TGTGCCAGCTCACCACCATCGACAGGGCTAGAGAACACTGAAGCTTTCTTT; CDR3 protein: CASSPPSTGLENTEAFF
D gene: TRBD2; J gene: TRBJ2-3; V gene: TRBV19; clone size: NA; CDR3 DNA: TGTGCCAGTAGTGGGAGCGGGAGGGCTTTTAGCACAGATACGCAGTATTTT; CDR3 protein: CASSGSGRAFSTDTQYF
D gene: NA; J gene: TRBJ1-5; V gene: TRBV7-2; clone size: NA; CDR3 DNA: TGTGCCAGCAGCCCAGATAGAGCAGGGGAGGGCCAGCCCCAGCATTTT; CDR3 protein: CASSPDRAGEGQPQHF
D gene: NA; J gene: TRBJ2-5; V gene: TRBV20-1; clone size: NA; CDR3 DNA: TGCAGTGCTAGTGGGGGAGTATCTAGCCAAGAGACCCAGTACTTC; CDR3 protein: CSASGGVSSQETQYF
D gene: NA; J gene: TRBJ2-3; V gene: TRBV24-1; clone size: few; CDR3 DNA: TGTGCCACCAGTGATTTAATCCGTGATACGCAGTATTTT; CDR3 protein: CATSDLIRDTQYF
D gene: NA; J gene: TRBJ2-2; V gene: TRBV7-3; clone size: NA; CDR3 DNA: TGTGCCAGCAGCCGCGAGACTAGAACCGGGGAGCTGTTTTTT; CDR3 protein: CASSRETRTGELFF
D gene: NA; J gene: TRBJ2-5; V gene: TRBV25-1; clone size: NA; CDR3 DNA: TGTGCCAGCAGTGACTACCAAGAGACCCAGTACTTC; CDR3 protein: CASSDYQETQYF
D gene: NA; J gene: TRBJ2-7; V gene: TRBV2; clone size: NA; CDR3 DNA: TGTGCCAGCAGTGGCAGGGGGGTATACGAGCAGTACTTC; CDR3 protein: CASSGRGVYEQYF
D gene: TRBD2; J gene: TRBJ2-3; V gene: TRBV11-2; clone size: NA; CDR3 DNA: TGTGCCAGCAGCCCCTTGGGGGGGACCACAGATACGCAGTATTTT; CDR3 protein: CASSPLGGTTDTQYF
D gene: NA; J gene: TRBJ2-2; V gene: TRBV24-1; clone size: NA; CDR3 DNA: TGTGCCACCAGTGACCCCCGACACTCAGGGGACACCGGGGAGCTGTTTTTT; CDR3 protein: CATSDPRHSGDTGELFF
D gene: TRBD1; J gene: TRBJ2-7; V gene: TRBV11-1; clone size: NA; CDR3 DNA: TGTGCCAGCAGCTTAGCTTTGGGACAGGGACCCTACGAGCAGTACTTC; CDR3 protein: CASSLALGQGPYEQYF
D gene: NA; J gene: TRBJ1-5; V gene: TRBV24-1; clone size: NA; CDR3 DNA: TGTGTTCACGGAGGCGGGCCGAATCAGCCCCAGCATTTT; CDR3 protein: CVHGGGPNQPQHF
D gene: NA; J gene: TRBJ2-3; V gene: TRBV18; clone size: NA; CDR3 DNA: TGTGCCAGCTCACCATCTACGGGGGTGGGAGATACGCAGTATTTT; CDR3 protein: CASSPSTGVGDTQYF
D gene: TRBD1; J gene: TRBJ1-2; V gene: TRBV19; clone size: NA; CDR3 DNA: TGTGCCAGTAGTATCCCCGGGACAGGGGGCGAGCGTGGCTACACCTTC; CDR3 protein: CASSIPGTGGERGYTF
D gene: TRBD2; J gene: TRBJ2-3; V gene: TRBV5-1; clone size: NA; CDR3 DNA: TGCGCCAGCACCTTAGCGGGGATCTCAGATACGCAGTATTTT; CDR3 protein: CASTLAGISDTQYF
D gene: TRBD1; J gene: TRBJ1-3; V gene: TRBV25-1; clone size: NA; CDR3 DNA: TGTGCCAGCAGTGAATCTGGTCAGGGGGTTGTAAGGAACACCATATATTTT; CDR3 protein: CASSESGQGVVRNTIYF
D gene: NA; J gene: TRBJ2-7; V gene: TRBV5-6; clone size: NA; CDR3 DNA: TGTGCCAGCAGCTTCCCAAACTACGAGCAGTACTTC; CDR3 protein: CASSFPNYEQYF
D gene: TRBD2; J gene: TRBJ2-1; V gene: TRBV15; clone size: NA; CDR3 DNA: TGTGCCACCAGCAGAGGGAGGGGACTAGCGGGAAGGGACACCTACAATGAGCAGTTCTTC; CDR3 protein: CATSRGRGLAGRDTYNEQFF
D gene: NA; J gene: TRBJ1-2; V gene: TRBV12-3/TRBV12-4; clone size: NA; CDR3 DNA: TGTGCCAGCAGTACCAACATCATGGGCTACACCTTC; CDR3 protein: CASSTNIMGYTF
D gene: NA; J gene: TRBJ1-1; V gene: TRBV3-1/TRBV3-2; clone size: NA; CDR3 DNA: TGTGCCAGCAGCCTTCGGACTGGGGTGGACACTGAAGCTTTCTTT; CDR3 protein: CASSLRTGVDTEAFF
D gene: TRBD1; J gene: TRBJ1-6; V gene: TRBV27; clone size: NA; CDR3 DNA: TGTGCCAGCAGTTTCTACAGGGGGCGACAATTGGGAGATTCACCCCTCCACTTT; CDR3 protein: CASSFYRGRQLGDSPLHF
D gene: TRBD2; J gene: TRBJ2-3; V gene: TRBV28; clone size: NA; CDR3 DNA: TGTGCCAGCAGTTTTGGGCGGGGGGGGCCCGGTGGGACAGATACGCAGTATTTT; CDR3 protein: CASSFGRGGPGGTDTQYF
D gene: TRBD1; J gene: TRBJ1-1; V gene: TRBV5-6; clone size: NA; CDR3 DNA: TGTGCCAGCAGCTTTTCCGACAGGGCCACTGAAGCTTTCTTT; CDR3 protein: CASSFSDRATEAFF
D gene: NA; J gene: TRBJ2-7; V gene: TRBV4-3; clone size: NA; CDR3 DNA: TGCGCCAGCAGCGTTCACTGGGTTTCGGGCTACGAGCAGTACTTC; CDR3 protein: CASSVHWVSGYEQYF
D gene: NA; J gene: TRBJ1-6; V gene: TRBV19; clone size: NA; CDR3 DNA: TGTGCCAGTCAGCACGGGGGGGGCTATAATTCACCCCTCCACTTT; CDR3 protein: CASQHGGGYNSPLHF
D gene: NA; J gene: TRBJ1-5; V gene: TRBV28; clone size: few; CDR3 DNA: TGTGCCAGCAGTCCCCCCCCCAGGGTAAGGAGCAATCAGCCCCAGCATTTT; CDR3 protein: CASSPPPRVRSNQPQHF
D gene: TRBD1; J gene: TRBJ1-4; V gene: TRBV4-1; clone size: NA; CDR3 DNA: TGCGCCAGCAGCCGTCTAGGGACAGGGGAAACAACCGGGGGTGAAAAACTGTTTTTT; CDR3 protein: CASSRLGTGETTGGEKLFF
D gene: TRBD2; J gene: TRBJ2-3; V gene: TRBV4-3; clone size: NA; CDR3 DNA: TGCGCCAGCAGCCAAGGGGCGGGGGGGCTAGATACGCAGTATTTT; CDR3 protein: CASSQGAGGLDTQYF
D gene: NA; J gene: TRBJ1-6; V gene: TRBV7-8; clone size: NA; CDR3 DNA: TGTGCCAGCAGCCCACTGAGCTCCTATAATTCACCCCTCCACTTT; CDR3 protein: CASSPLSSYNSPLHF
D gene: NA; J gene: TRBJ1-1; V gene: TRBV9; clone size: NA; CDR3 DNA: TGTGCCAGCAGCGTAGACGGGAGGACCGGTGGCACTGAAGCTTTCTTT; CDR3 protein: CASSVDGRTGGTEAFF
D gene: TRBD2; J gene: TRBJ2-1; V gene: TRBV27; clone size: once; CDR3 DNA: TGTGCCAGCAGGGAGCGGGGCCGTGGGGTTTACAATGAGCAGTTCTTC; CDR3 protein: CASRERGRGVYNEQFF
D gene: NA; J gene: TRBJ1-3; V gene: TRBV7-8; clone size: NA; CDR3 DNA: TGTGCCAGCAGCTCTATACAGGACTCTGGAAACACCATATATTTT; CDR3 protein: CASSSIQDSGNTIYF
D gene: TRBD1; J gene: TRBJ1-2; V gene: TRBV12-3/TRBV12-4; clone size: NA; CDR3 DNA: TGTGCCAGCAGTGACAGGGCCTATGGCTACACCTTC; CDR3 protein: CASSDRAYGYTF
D gene: NA; J gene: TRBJ2-6; V gene: TRBV7-9; clone size: NA; CDR3 DNA: TGTGCCAGCAGCTTAGCGCCGAGCTCTGGGGCCAACGTCCTGACTTTC; CDR3 protein: CASSLAPSSGANVLTF